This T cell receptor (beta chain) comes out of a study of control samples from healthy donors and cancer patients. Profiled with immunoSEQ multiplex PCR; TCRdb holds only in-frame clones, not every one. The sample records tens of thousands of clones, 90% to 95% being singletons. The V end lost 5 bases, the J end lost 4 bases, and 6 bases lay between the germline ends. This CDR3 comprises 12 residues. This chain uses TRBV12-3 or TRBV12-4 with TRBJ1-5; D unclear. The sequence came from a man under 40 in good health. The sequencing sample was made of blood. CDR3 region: CASSPSNQPQHF. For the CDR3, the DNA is TGTGCCAGCAGTCCGAGTAATCAGCCCCAGCATTTT.